The rows below give T cell receptor beta chains drawn from one sample of a study of glioma-infiltrating T cells after dendritic cell vaccination. Generated by immunoSEQ multiplex PCR, the TCRdb table keeps only in-frame clones and is missing some. The sample comprises over 55,000 clones, roughly four fifths of which are singletons, and 15% to 18% rests with the top ten. Here the sequenced sample was blood, taken after dendritic cell vaccination. These receptors were taken from a human donor with glioblastoma. CDR3s include the opening cysteine and the closing phenylalanine or tryptophan. The D gene is left open where the match is weak.

d_call	j_call	v_call	cdr3_aa
.	TRBJ2-1	TRBV7-3	CASSQGRDEQFF
.	TRBJ2-3	TRBV5-1	CASSALPGERDTQYF
.	TRBJ1-2	TRBV6-5	CASSLKPQGLPGYTF
.	TRBJ2-5	TRBV29-1	CSVAREAQYF
.	TRBJ2-7	TRBV5-1	CASSLGGAFYEQYF
TRBD2	TRBJ2-7	TRBV5-1	CASSFRTSGEYEQYF
.	TRBJ1-5	TRBV5-1	CASSRTGGGNQPQHF
TRBD2	TRBJ2-1	TRBV2	CASSEAAGVSYNEQFF
TRBD1	TRBJ2-6	TRBV19	CASTFLWDRGSGANVLTF
TRBD1	TRBJ1-6	TRBV19	CASSINTGTGSPLHF
.	TRBJ2-7	TRBV6-6	CASSFRSYEQYF
TRBD1	TRBJ2-6	TRBV19	CASRDRVNAGANVLTF
TRBD1	TRBJ2-5	TRBV6-5	CASSTDRAATQYF
.	TRBJ2-1	TRBV6-4	CASSRRSHSSYNEQFF
TRBD1	TRBJ1-2	TRBV2	CASSEQGARYGYTF
TRBD1	TRBJ1-1	TRBV11-1	CASRTGTEDTEAFF
.	TRBJ2-7	TRBV4-2	CASSPGQSRYEQYF
.	TRBJ2-7	TRBV5-1	CASSLRTEESSYEQYF
.	TRBJ2-7	TRBV12-5	CASGPPAQRHEQYF
.	TRBJ2-7	TRBV11-3	CASSYSRGSYEQYF
.	TRBJ2-1	TRBV18	CASSNPPGIQEQFF
TRBD1	TRBJ1-2	TRBV19	CASSIDPAGGLRGYTF
.	TRBJ2-7	TRBV6-1	CASRSPGGSEGEQYF
TRBD2	TRBJ2-1	TRBV25-1	CASSDPSGGPPRDEQFF
.	TRBJ2-7	TRBV4-2	CASSQAGVDYEQYF
TRBD2	TRBJ2-1	TRBV27	CASSWGGLDNEQFF
.	TRBJ2-2	TRBV5-1	CASSPAGTTNTGELFF
TRBD1	TRBJ2-3	TRBV6-5	CASKQGYTDTQYF
.	TRBJ1-5	TRBV4-1	CASSQGVQGNQPQHF
.	.	TRBV10-3	CAISESGSGVREQYF
.	TRBJ2-1	TRBV5-1	CASSIATSRVDNEQFF
TRBD2	TRBJ2-7	TRBV11-2	CASSLDGGGAYEQYF
.	TRBJ2-2	TRBV25-1	CASSGFGTGLTGELFF
TRBD1	TRBJ1-5	TRBV28	CASTRQGLAQPQHF
.	TRBJ1-2	TRBV19	CASSEYREAGYGYTF
.	TRBJ1-1	TRBV4-1	CASSQRWATEAFF
TRBD1	TRBJ2-7	TRBV12-5	CASGQTGTGGYEQYF
.	TRBJ2-5	TRBV6-6	CGVSRGLEETQYF
.	TRBJ2-5	TRBV7-9	CASSLSGNQETQYF
.	TRBJ1-2	TRBV10-3	CATKGVNLNYGYTF
.	TRBJ1-5	TRBV19	CASAGSHQPQHF
TRBD1	TRBJ1-2	TRBV7-3	CASSPDRDSGGYTF
.	TRBJ1-4	TRBV20-1	CSARYREKLFF
.	TRBJ2-3	TRBV5-6	CASSLPAGASSTDTQYF
.	TRBJ2-2	TRBV11-1	CASSLDNPTGELFF
TRBD2	TRBJ2-5	TRBV6-5	CASALERGGLETQYF
.	TRBJ1-4	TRBV6-5	CASSYSMGGGEKLFF
TRBD1	TRBJ1-1	TRBV7-2	CASSLLWDRGQNTEAFF
.	TRBJ2-7	TRBV6-6	CASREGEQYF
TRBD1	TRBJ1-1	TRBV4-2	CASSTTGPSFGTEAFF
.	TRBJ1-2	TRBV29-1	CSVVAGAGYGYTF
.	TRBJ1-1	TRBV13	CASGGPGTEAFF
TRBD1	TRBJ1-2	TRBV2	CASSLNRGGVYGYTF
.	TRBJ2-4	TRBV7-9	CASSFGGIAKNIQYF